This entry lists 14 T cell receptor beta chains sequenced from one sample in a study of T cell responses to AZD1222 COVID-19 vaccine. Clones were sequenced by immunoSEQ multiplex PCR, and TCRdb holds only the in-frame ones, with some missing. This repertoire shows 99,000 or so clones, approximately 89% found once; its top ten account for 18%. The starting material was peripheral blood, obtained on day 0 of AZD1222 vaccination. These receptor sequences come from an adult in good health.

The gene calls are TRBV2 and TRBJ1-5, with D maybe TRBD1 (6 bases). The CDR3 consists of 14 residues. CDR1 SNHLY and CDR2 FYNNEI come from the germline V gene. Trimming removed 4 bases at V and 1 base at J, with 8 bases between. CDR3 amino acids: CASSAQGSNQPQHF. Written as DNA, the CDR3 is TGTGCCAGCAGTGCCCAGGGGAGCAATCAGCCCCAGCATTTT.

The rearrangement joins TRBV30 to TRBJ1-1; weak D call: TRBD1 (6 bases). Trimming pared 1 base from V and 4 bases from J, leaving 13 bases between. Germline-derived CDR1 and CDR2 are GTSNPN and SVGIG (reference sequence). The CDR3 loop spans 14 amino acids. CDR3 region: CAWSDRVGGTEAFF. The CDR3 coding sequence is TGTGCCTGGAGTGACAGGGTCGGCGGCACTGAAGCTTTCTTT.

This chain links TRBV9 with TRBJ2-3; 9 nucleotides agree with TRBD1. V was clipped by 4 bases and J by 2 bases; unmatched bases: 8. Per germline, CDR1 SGDLS and CDR2 YYNGEE. CDR3 length equals 16 residues. The chain's CDR3 is CASSRPRTGDTDTQYF. CDR3 coding DNA: TGTGCCAGCAGCAGGCCCCGGACAGGGGACACAGATACGCAGTATTTT. Full variable domain (missing parts from reference TRBV9 and TRBJ2-3): DSGVTQTPKHLITATGQRVTLRCSPRSGDLSVYWYQQSLDQGLQFLIQYYNGEERAKGNILERFSAQQFPDLHSELNLSSLELGDSALYFCASSRPRTGDTDTQYFGPGTRLTVL.

The chain carries TRBV6-5 and TRBJ2-5; D gene unclear. The CDR3 totals 13 residues. Germline V CDR1 and CDR2: MNHEY, SVGAGI. Trimming removed 10 bases at V and 3 bases at J, with 15 bases between. The CDR3 sequence is CATSSSSEETQYF. The CDR3 DNA reads as TGTGCCACATCATCGAGTAGTGAAGAGACCCAGTACTTC.

V is TRBV7-8 and J is TRBJ2-1, with D perhaps assigned TRBD1 or TRBD2 (5 bases each). The CDR3 covers 15 residues. Trimming shortened V by 5 bases and J by 1 base, and 12 bases separated the two germline ends. The germline V gene has CDR1 SGHVS and CDR2 FQNEAQ. CDR3 sequence: CASSRRDASYNEQFF. CDR3 nucleotides: TGTGCCAGCAGCCGCCGGGACGCATCCTACAATGAGCAGTTCTTC.

This clone appeared once. J is TRBJ1-4 and V is TRBV18; 7 bases agree with TRBD1. Germline values: CDR1 KGHSH, CDR2 LQKENI. The length of the CDR3 is 16 residues. Trimming removed 3 bases from V and 4 bases from J; junction bases left unmatched: 8. DNA for the CDR3: TGTGCCAGCTCACCGCTAACAGGGGCCGATAATGAAAAACTGTTTTTT. Amino acids: CASSPLTGADNEKLFF.

The genes are TRBV15 and TRBJ1-1, with 7 nucleotides matching TRBD1. Per germline, CDR1 LNHNV and CDR2 YYDKDF (reference sequence). The CDR3 is made up of 18 amino acids. Trimming at V came to 0 bases and at J to 5 bases, leaving 15 bases not matched to a gene. CDR3 protein: CATSRDLRGRFSQTEAFF. CDR3 DNA sequence: TGTGCCACCAGCAGAGATCTTAGGGGGCGGTTTTCGCAAACTGAAGCTTTCTTT.

CDR3 DNA sequence: TGTGCCAGCAGCGTAGGGTGGGGGAACCAGGCGGAGCAGTTCTTC. It codes for CASSVGWGNQAEQFF. The rearrangement uses TRBV9 and TRBJ2-1; the D gene could be TRBD1 or TRBD2 (5 bases each). The CDR3 extends over 15 amino acids. The V and J ends lost 0 bases and 10 bases respectively, with 17 bases between them. Germline-derived CDR1 and CDR2 are SGDLS and YYNGEE.

J is TRBJ1-1 and V is TRBV12-3 or TRBV12-4; D gene unclear. V gave up 4 bases and J gave up 11 bases, with 17 bases separating them. This CDR3 contains 13 residues. This chain's CDR3 is CASSSLEASKAFF. The CDR3 bases are TGTGCCAGCAGTTCTTTGGAAGCTAGTAAGGCTTTCTTT.

This clone was seen a handful of times. This rearrangement joins TRBV6-5 to TRBJ1-1, with unresolved D. The CDR3 length is 12 residues. Germline values: CDR1 MNHEY, CDR2 SVGAGI. V lost 3 bases to trimming and J lost 3 bases, with 5 bases between them. Here the CDR3 DNA reads TGTGCCAGCAGTTATCGGGACACTGAAGCTTTCTTT. It is translated as CASSYRDTEAFF.

The rearrangement uses TRBV7-8 and TRBJ2-1; the D gene is possibly TRBD2 (7 bases). V shed 0 bases and J shed 6 bases, with 30 bases lying between them. The CDR3 spans 21 residues. CDR1 is SGHVS and CDR2 is FQNEAQ in the germline V gene. The CDR3 region has the DNA TGTGCCAGCAGCTTAGCCACCAACCCTACCTCAGTGGGGGGGCGGGGCAATGAGCAGTTCTTC. Protein product: CASSLATNPTSVGGRGNEQFF. Looking up the rest from reference TRBV7-8 and TRBJ2-1 gives the full variable domain: GAGVSQSPRYKVAKRGQDVALRCDPISGHVSLFWYQQALGQGPEFLTYFQNEAQLDKSGLPSDRFFAERPEGSVSTLKIQRTQQEDSAVYLCASSLATNPTSVGGRGNEQFFGPGTRLTVL.

The chain is built from TRBV5-1 and TRBJ1-5; D remains unclear. Germline V gene data show CDR1 as SGHRS and CDR2 as YFSETQ. This CDR3 spans 14 amino acids. Between the trimmed V and J ends, which lost 0 bases and 0 bases, there was a span of 4 bases. In DNA, the CDR3 is TGCGCCAGCAGCTTGGCGGGTAGCAATCAGCCCCAGCATTTT. Its translation is CASSLAGSNQPQHF. Filled out from reference TRBV5-1 and TRBJ1-5, the complete variable domain reads KAGVTQTPRYLIKTRGQQVTLSCSPISGHRSVSWYQQTPGQGLQFLFEYFSETQRNKGNFPGRFSGRQFSNSRSEMNVSTLELGDSALYLCASSLAGSNQPQHFGDGTRLSIL.

V and J are TRBV19 and TRBJ1-1, with a weak D call TRBD1 (6 bases). The germline gives CDR1 LNHDA, CDR2 SQIVND (reference sequence). Trimming took 4 bases from V and 2 from J, leaving 14 bases between them. This CDR3 comprises 15 residues. CDR3 in amino acids: CASSTDGQFNTEAFF. DNA for the CDR3: TGTGCCAGTAGTACGGATGGACAGTTTAACACTGAAGCTTTCTTT. The full variable domain, with the rest looked up from reference TRBV19 and TRBJ1-1, is DGGITQSPKYLFRKEGQNVTLSCEQNLNHDAMYWYRQDPGQGLRLIYYSQIVNDFQKGDIAEGYSVSREKKESFPLTVTSAQKNPTAFYLCASSTDGQFNTEAFFGQGTRLTVV.

The chain carries TRBV12-3 or TRBV12-4 and TRBJ1-3, with unresolved D. This CDR3 spans 13 amino acids. Between the trimmed V and J ends, which lost 11 bases and 0 bases, there was a span of 11 bases. This CDR3 reads CAGRVPSGNTIYF. CDR3 in DNA: TGTGCCGGTAGGGTGCCCTCTGGAAACACCATATATTTT.